This T cell receptor (beta chain) was captured in a study of molecular identifiers for immune sequencing clone quantification. Study-wide results and limits: Spiked Jurkat TCR RNA from one cell was reportedly detectable among under 1.2 million naive cells.

As concerns this clonotype: Its matching antigen is unknown.

Sorting selected naive CD8 T cells with a CD8+CD4-CCR7+CD45RA+ phenotype. In TCRdb, the PCR reads were re-called with MiXCR into one record per CDR3 protein. The table has approximately 630,000 distinct CDR3 sequences, approximately 24% seen once. This CDR3 spans 11 amino acids. Germline lookup yields CDR1 KGHDR and CDR2 SFDVKD. The germline V and J ends were trimmed by 4 bases and 8 bases, with 4 bases remaining between them. This receptor was identified in a human donor in good health. Some libraries in this study had Jurkat cell RNA spiked in. J is TRBJ2-2 and V is TRBV24-1; the D is unclear. Specimen: naive CD8+ T cells from blood, with Jurkat cell RNA spiked in. Subset described: FACS-sorted CD8+CD4-CCR7+CD45RA+ naive T cells. DNA for the CDR3: TGTGCCACCAGTGAAAGGGGGGAGCTGTTTTTT. Its translation is CATSERGELFF.